Below are 9 T cell receptor beta chains sequenced from a single sample in a study of radiotherapy plus CTLA-4 blockade in lung cancer. Repertoires were generated with immunoSEQ multiplex PCR, while TCRdb's copy carries only in-frame clones and drops some. The repertoire holds tens of thousands of clones, 70% to 80% seen once, with around 8% in the top ten. This specimen consisted of peripheral blood, obtained from a patient treated with radiotherapy plus ipilimumab. These receptors originate from a human donor with non-small cell lung cancer who had stable disease on radiotherapy plus ipilimumab.

This chain uses TRBV7-6 with TRBJ2-1; 8 nucleotides align to TRBD2. Germline CDR1 SGHVS, CDR2 FNYEAQ. The V gene end was trimmed by 1 base and the J gene end by 4 bases; junction bases not matched to a gene: 3. The CDR3 consists of 15 residues. As DNA, the CDR3 is TGTGCCAGCAGCTTAGGGCGGGGGGCGTACAATGAGCAGTTCTTC. Its protein is CASSLGRGAYNEQFF.

This clone was detected a few times. J is TRBJ1-6 and V is TRBV18; D possibly corresponds to TRBD1 (6 bases). Per the germline V gene, CDR1 is KGHSH and CDR2 is LQKENI. The V end was cut by 3 bases, the J end by 9 bases, with 12 bases between. This CDR3 is 14 amino acids long. The CDR3 spells CASSPAEGVSPLHF. The CDR3 DNA reads as TGTGCCAGCTCACCGGCTGAGGGGGTTTCACCCCTCCACTTT.

The chain uses TRBV11-1 and TRBJ2-4; the D is unclear. The V gene lost 1 base and the J gene lost 1 base, with 5 bases spanning the gap. Germline V lookup: CDR1 SGHAT, CDR2 FQDESV (reference sequence). This CDR3 comprises 14 residues. The CDR3 sequence is CASSLDLAKNIQYF. The CDR3 coding sequence is TGTGCCAGCAGCTTAGATCTCGCCAAAAACATTCAGTACTTC. Filled out from reference TRBV11-1 and TRBJ2-4, the complete variable domain reads EAEVAQSPRYKITEKSQAVAFWCDPISGHATLYWYRQILGQGPELLVQFQDESVVDDSQLPKDRFSAERLKGVDSTLKIQPAELGDSAMYLCASSLDLAKNIQYFGAGTRLSVL.

V usage is TRBV5-4 and J usage is TRBJ1-2, with a tentative D call TRBD1 (5 bases). Trimming removed 0 bases at V and 7 bases at J, with 13 bases between. CDR3 length equals 14 residues. CDR1 is SGHNT, CDR2 YYREEE, per germline (reference sequence). CDR3 sequence: CASSLAGGALGYTF. The CDR3 DNA sequence: TGTGCCAGCAGCTTGGCTGGTGGGGCTCTTGGCTACACCTTC.

The V call is TRBV27, the J call TRBJ2-3; D remains ambiguous. CDR1 is MNHEY, CDR2 SMNVEV, per germline (reference sequence). This CDR3 region has 15 residues. The V end was cut by 2 bases, the J end by 2 bases, with 11 bases between. CDR3 sequence reads: CASSLGITSTDTQYF. The CDR3 coding sequence is TGTGCCAGCAGTTTAGGGATCACTTCCACAGATACGCAGTATTTT.

The rearrangement uses TRBV5-1 and TRBJ2-4; 7 bases are shared with TRBD1. The CDR3 length is 13 residues. V dropped 3 bases and J dropped 7; count of bases not matched to a gene: 4. Germline V gene sequence: CDR1 SGHRS, CDR2 YFSETQ. The CDR3 DNA reads as TGCGCCAGCAGCTACCGGGACAGTAACATTCAGTACTTC. Translated: CASSYRDSNIQYF.

This clone was observed once. The J gene is TRBJ2-3, the V gene TRBV25-1; perhaps TRBD1 as D (6 bases). Germline assignment: CDR1 MGHDK and CDR2 SYGVNS. The CDR3 extends over 17 amino acids. V gave up 4 bases and J gave up 1 base, with 18 bases separating them. The chain's CDR3 is CASSVPIRGLGTDTQYF. The CDR3, as DNA: TGTGCCAGCAGTGTCCCAATCAGGGGCCTGGGCACAGATACGCAGTATTTT.

By frequency in the sample, this clone is medium-sized. The chain recombines TRBV27 with TRBJ2-3; D is uncertain. CDR3 length equals 14 residues. CDR1 is MNHEY, CDR2 SMNVEV, per germline (reference sequence). V lost 4 bases, J lost 2 bases, and 10 bases lay in between. Here the CDR3 DNA reads TGTGCCAGCAGTTCCCACCCTGTCACAGATACGCAGTATTTT. It codes for CASSSHPVTDTQYF.

The V and J genes are TRBV2 and TRBJ2-4; 12 nucleotides agree with TRBD1. V shed 8 bases and J 1 base; nucleotides not matched to a gene: 3. The CDR3 runs to 15 residues. CDR1 is SNHLY and CDR2 is FYNNEI in the germline V gene. CDR3 coding DNA: TGTGCCAGCGAAGGGACAGGGGGCGCCAAAAACATTCAGTACTTC. Translation gives CASEGTGGAKNIQYF.